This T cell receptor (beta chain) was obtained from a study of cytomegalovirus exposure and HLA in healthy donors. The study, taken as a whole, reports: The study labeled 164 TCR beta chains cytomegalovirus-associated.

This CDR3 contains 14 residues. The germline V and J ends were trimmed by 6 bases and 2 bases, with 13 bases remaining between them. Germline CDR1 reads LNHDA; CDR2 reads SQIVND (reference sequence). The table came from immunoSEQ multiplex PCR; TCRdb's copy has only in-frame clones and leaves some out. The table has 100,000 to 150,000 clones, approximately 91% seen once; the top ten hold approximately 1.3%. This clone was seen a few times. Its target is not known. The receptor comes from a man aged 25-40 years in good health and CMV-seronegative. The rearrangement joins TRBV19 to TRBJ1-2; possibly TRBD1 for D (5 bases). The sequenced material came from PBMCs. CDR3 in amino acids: CASRSGGSNYGYTF. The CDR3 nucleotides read TGTGCCAGTAGATCGGGGGGGTCCAACTATGGCTACACCTTC.